This T cell receptor (beta chain) was sequenced in a study of CD8 T cells in Susac syndrome. CDR1 is DFQATT, CDR2 SNEGSKA, per germline (reference sequence). Trimming took 3 bases from V and 5 from J, leaving 19 bases between them. This CDR3 spans 15 amino acids. Reverse transcription used roughly 0.45 to 1 ug RNA and random hexamers. One entry per CDR3 protein results from TCRdb running MiXCR on the immunoSEQ multiplex PCR reads. The table shows roughly 180,000 distinct CDR3 sequences, with approximately 93% occurring only once. This sequence was found in a human donor with multiple sclerosis. The sequenced sample consisted of CD4+ T cells from PBMCs. The V gene is TRBV20-1, the J gene TRBJ2-5; tentative D call: TRBD1 (5 bases). The CDR3 loop reads CSARRSRAWVETQYF. The CDR3 DNA is TGCAGTGCTAGGAGGAGCAGGGCTTGGGTCGAGACCCAGTACTTC.